The present T cell receptor (beta chain) was sequenced within a study of blood T cells in healthy people across ages. All donors came from Russia, were Caucasian and healthy, and spanned ages about 6 to 100. The table lists this clonotype with a few counts. For the second PCR, which ran for about 7 to 11 cycles, a sample-barcoded 5' primer and a J-beta primer mix were used. A single record per CDR3 protein comes from TCRdb applying MiXCR to the 5' RACE reads. In the table there are roughly 700,000 distinct CDR3 sequences, roughly 30% of which are singletons. Deletions cut 8 bases from V and 4 bases from J, with 19 bases between. This CDR3 has 15 amino acids. Germline-derived CDR1 and CDR2 are MNHNS and SASEGT.

The sequence was obtained from a woman older than 75 in good health. The sequenced material came from blood. V gene TRBV6-1 combines with J gene TRBJ2-3; TRBD1 might be the D (6 bases). The CDR3 sequence is CASGAAGVAADTQYF. CDR3 DNA: TGTGCCAGCGGTGCGGCAGGGGTTGCAGCAGATACGCAGTATTTT.